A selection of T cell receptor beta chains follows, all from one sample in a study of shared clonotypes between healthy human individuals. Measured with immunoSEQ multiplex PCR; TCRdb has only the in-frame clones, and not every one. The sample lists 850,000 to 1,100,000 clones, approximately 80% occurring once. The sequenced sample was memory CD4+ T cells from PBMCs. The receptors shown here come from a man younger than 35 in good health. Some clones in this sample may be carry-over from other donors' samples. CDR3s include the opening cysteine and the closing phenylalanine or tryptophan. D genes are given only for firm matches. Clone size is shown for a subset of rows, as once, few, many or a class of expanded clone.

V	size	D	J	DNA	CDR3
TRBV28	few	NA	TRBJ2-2	TGTGCCAGCAGTTTAGAGGGGGACACCGGGGAGCTGTTTTTT	CASSLEGDTGELFF
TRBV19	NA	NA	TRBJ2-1	TGTGCCAGCACGGACAGAAGCTCCTACAATGAGCAGTTCTTC	CASTDRSSYNEQFF
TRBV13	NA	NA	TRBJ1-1	TGTGCCAGCAGCGCGATGAACACTGAAGCTTTCTTT	CASSAMNTEAFF
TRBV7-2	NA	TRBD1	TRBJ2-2	TGTGCCAGCAGCATCCGACAGGGTGGAGCCGGGGAGCTGTTTTTT	CASSIRQGGAGELFF
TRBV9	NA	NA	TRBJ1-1	TGTGCCAGCAGCGTACAAAGCGGCACTGAAGCTTTCTTT	CASSVQSGTEAFF
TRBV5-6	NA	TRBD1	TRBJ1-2	TGTGCCAGCAGCTTTCGGGACAGGGAGGATGGCTACACCTTC	CASSFRDREDGYTF
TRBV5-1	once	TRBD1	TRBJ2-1	TGCGCCAGCAGCCCCGGGGACAGGGATGAGCAGTTCTTC	CASSPGDRDEQFF
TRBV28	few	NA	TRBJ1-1	TGTGCCAGCAGCAAGAGATCACTTCAAGGAAACACTGAAGCTTTCTTT	CASSKRSLQGNTEAFF
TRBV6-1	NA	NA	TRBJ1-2	TGTGCCAGCAGTGAATCACCGGGGCCTTCCTATGGCTACACCTTC	CASSESPGPSYGYTF
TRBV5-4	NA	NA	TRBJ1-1	TGTGCCAGCAGCGCGGGGGGAGGCATGAACACTGAAGCTTTCTTT	CASSAGGGMNTEAFF
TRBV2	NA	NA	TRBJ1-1	TGTGCCAGTTTTCCAGGCAGGGTGAACACTGAAGCTTTCTTT	CASFPGRVNTEAFF
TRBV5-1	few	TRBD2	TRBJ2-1	TGCGCCAGCAGACCGCTAGCGGGAAGTTACAATGAGCAGTTCTTC	CASRPLAGSYNEQFF
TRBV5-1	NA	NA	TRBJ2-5	TGCGCCAGCAGCTTGACGGGGCCAGGGAGGGAGACCCAGTACTTC	CASSLTGPGRETQYF
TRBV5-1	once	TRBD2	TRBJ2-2	TGCGCCAGCAGCTTTTTTAGCGGGTCCACCGGGGAGCTGTTTTTT	CASSFFSGSTGELFF
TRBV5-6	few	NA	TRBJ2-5	TGTGCCAGCAGCTTGGTAGAGACCCAGTACTTC	CASSLVETQYF
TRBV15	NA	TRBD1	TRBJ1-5	TGTGCCACCAGCAGAGGGTTAGGGGGCGCCGGTCAGCCCCAGCATTTT	CATSRGLGGAGQPQHF
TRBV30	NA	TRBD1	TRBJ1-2	TGTGCCTGGGTGCAGGACAGGTCCGTCAACACCTTC	CAWVQDRSVNTF
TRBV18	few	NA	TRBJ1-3	TGTGCCAGCTCACCACCCCTCGGCCCTGGAAACACCATATATTTT	CASSPPLGPGNTIYF
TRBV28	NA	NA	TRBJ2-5	TGTGCCAGCAGTTTATTACGGGGGCCCGCCGATCAAGAGACCCAGTACTTC	CASSLLRGPADQETQYF
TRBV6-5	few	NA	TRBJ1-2	TGTGCCAGCACCCCCTTCCGGACCAACTATGGCTACACCTTC	CASTPFRTNYGYTF
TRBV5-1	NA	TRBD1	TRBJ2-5	TGCGCCAGCAGCGGACAGGGGGATATATGGGAGACCCAGTACTTC	CASSGQGDIWETQYF
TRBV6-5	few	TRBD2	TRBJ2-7	TGTGCCAGCAGTTACGGATTGGGGGGGAACTCCTACGAGCAGTACTTC	CASSYGLGGNSYEQYF
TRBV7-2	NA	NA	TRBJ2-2	TGTGCCAGCAGCCCGACCGGGGGAGAGGAGCTGTTTTTT	CASSPTGGEELFF
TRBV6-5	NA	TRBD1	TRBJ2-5	TGTGCCAGCAGTAAAGACAGGGGCAGGGGGACCCAGTACTTC	CASSKDRGRGTQYF
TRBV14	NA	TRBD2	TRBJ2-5	TGTGCCAGCAGCCTCGGGCTTCTAGCGGGAGCAGAGACCCAGTACTTC	CASSLGLLAGAETQYF
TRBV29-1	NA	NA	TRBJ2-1	TGCAGCGTTGACAGGGCTCACAATGAGCAGTTCTTC	CSVDRAHNEQFF
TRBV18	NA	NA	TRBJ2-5	TGTGCCAGCTCACCGAAGCCCGGGCTCCAAGAGACCCAGTACTTC	CASSPKPGLQETQYF
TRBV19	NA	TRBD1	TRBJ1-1	TGTGCCAGCTTTAGGGGTCCCTTCACGCGACAGGGAGAGGCTTTCTTT	CASFRGPFTRQGEAFF
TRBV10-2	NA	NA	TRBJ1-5	TGCGCCACCCGGCGCAGTTGGGATCAGCCCCAGCATTTT	CATRRSWDQPQHF